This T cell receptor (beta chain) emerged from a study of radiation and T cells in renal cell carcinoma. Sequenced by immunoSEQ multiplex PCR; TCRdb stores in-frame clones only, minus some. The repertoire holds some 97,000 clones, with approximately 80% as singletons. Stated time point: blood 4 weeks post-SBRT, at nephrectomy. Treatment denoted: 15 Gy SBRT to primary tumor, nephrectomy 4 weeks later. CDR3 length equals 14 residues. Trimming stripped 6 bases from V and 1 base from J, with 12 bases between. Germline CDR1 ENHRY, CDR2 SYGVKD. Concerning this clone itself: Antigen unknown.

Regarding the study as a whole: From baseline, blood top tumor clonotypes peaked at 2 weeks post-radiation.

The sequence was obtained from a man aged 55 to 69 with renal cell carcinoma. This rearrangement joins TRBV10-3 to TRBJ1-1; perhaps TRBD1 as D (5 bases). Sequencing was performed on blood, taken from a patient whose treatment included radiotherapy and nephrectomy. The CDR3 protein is CAIRWTQGNTEAFF. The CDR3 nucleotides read TGTGCCATCAGATGGACGCAGGGGAACACTGAAGCTTTCTTT.